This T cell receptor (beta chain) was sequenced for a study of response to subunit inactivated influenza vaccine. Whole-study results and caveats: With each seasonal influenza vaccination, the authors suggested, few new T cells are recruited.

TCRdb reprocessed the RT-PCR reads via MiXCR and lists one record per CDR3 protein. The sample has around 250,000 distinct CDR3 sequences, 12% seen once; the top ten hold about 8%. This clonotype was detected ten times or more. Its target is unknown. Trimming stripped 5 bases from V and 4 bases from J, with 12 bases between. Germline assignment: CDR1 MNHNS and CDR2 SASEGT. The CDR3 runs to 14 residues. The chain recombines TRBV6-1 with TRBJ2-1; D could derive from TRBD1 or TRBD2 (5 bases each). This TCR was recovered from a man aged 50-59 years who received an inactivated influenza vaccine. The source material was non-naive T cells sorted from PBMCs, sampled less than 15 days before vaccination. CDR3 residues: CASSLRDGYNEQFF. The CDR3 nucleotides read TGTGCCAGCAGTCTCCGGGACGGTTACAATGAGCAGTTCTTC.